This record concerns one T cell receptor beta chain sequence. CDR1 SGHNT and CDR2 YYREEE come from the germline V gene (reference sequence). This CDR3 spans 15 amino acids. Trimming removed 4 bases at V and 4 bases at J, with 17 bases between. How the authors handled the data: Scientists estimated how many nucleated cells there were by amplifying reference gene primers. The method was immunoSEQ multiplex PCR; TCRdb's version includes in-frame clones alone and lacks a portion of them. D and trimming were read from the DNA, whereas the V and J calls and clone size are those reported in that table. The sample lists about 200,000 clones; 86% were seen once. These data come from a study of blood T cell repertoires in COVID-19. On the study more broadly: Sites across the United States, Italy and Spain contributed samples from acute and convalescent COVID-19. T cells, B-cell-depleted T cells, or PBMCs supplied cDNA or gDNA.

This chain uses TRBV5-4 with TRBJ1-1, with a weak D call TRBD1 (6 bases). The sequence derives from an elderly man with acute or convalescent COVID-19. Material: peripheral blood. CDR3 sequence: CASSVGGGLSTEAFF. In DNA, the CDR3 is TGTGCCAGCAGCGTCGGGGGGGGCTTGAGCACTGAAGCTTTCTTT.